A selection of T cell receptor beta chains follows, all from one sample in a study of blood T cell repertoires in COVID-19. The data were produced by immunoSEQ multiplex PCR, yet TCRdb's version contains in-frame clones alone and is incomplete. Altogether approximately 110,000 clones are present, over 70% being singletons, with the ten largest covering about 0.8%. The sample consisted of peripheral blood. The receptors were sampled from a woman aged 65 to 85 with acute or convalescent COVID-19. Both conserved end residues are part of each CDR3. D genes are given only for firm matches. Clone size is shown for a subset of rows, as once, few, many or a class of expanded clone.

clone size | D gene | J gene | V gene | CDR3 protein | CDR3 DNA
. | . | TRBJ2-1 | TRBV19 | CASSMMGRINEQFF | TGTGCCAGTAGTATGATGGGCCGGATTAATGAGCAGTTCTTC
. | . | TRBJ2-5 | TRBV28 | CASSLQGMAQETQYF | TGTGCCAGCAGTTTACAGGGAATGGCCCAAGAGACCCAGTACTTC
. | TRBD1 | TRBJ1-2 | TRBV5-6 | CASSLGQGMDGYTF | TGTGCCAGCAGCTTGGGACAGGGAATGGATGGCTACACCTTC
few | . | TRBJ2-7 | TRBV5-4 | CASSSRGSYEQYF | TGTGCCAGCAGCTCCAGGGGTTCCTACGAGCAGTACTTC
. | . | TRBJ1-4 | TRBV12-3/TRBV12-4 | CASSFTRNEKLFF | TGTGCCAGCAGTTTCACCAGGAATGAAAAACTGTTTTTT
. | TRBD2 | TRBJ2-1 | TRBV3-1/TRBV3-2 | CASSQDRLAGGQEQFF | TGTGCCAGCAGCCAAGATCGACTAGCGGGGGGGCAGGAGCAGTTCTTC
. | . | TRBJ1-4 | TRBV11-2 | CASSQSRNEKLFF | TGTGCCAGCAGCCAAAGCAGGAATGAAAAACTGTTTTTT
few | . | TRBJ2-1 | TRBV15 | CATSRPSKNEQFF | TGTGCCACCAGCAGGCCTAGCAAAAATGAGCAGTTCTTC
. | TRBD1 | TRBJ1-1 | TRBV7-9 | CASSFDFGTGSTEAFF | TGTGCCAGCAGCTTTGACTTCGGGACAGGGAGCACTGAAGCTTTCTTT
. | . | TRBJ1-2 | TRBV19 | CASSIRIRGGYTF | TGTGCCAGCAGTATACGGATAAGAGGGGGCTACACCTTC
. | . | TRBJ2-1 | TRBV11-2 | CASSPQGGLYNEQFF | TGTGCCAGCAGCCCGCAGGGGGGCCTCTACAATGAGCAGTTCTTC
. | TRBD1 | TRBJ1-5 | TRBV19 | CASSGTGGNQPQHF | TGTGCCAGTAGTGGGACAGGCGGCAATCAGCCCCAGCATTTT
. | . | TRBJ1-5 | TRBV15 | CATSRGLLQPQHF | TGTGCCACCAGCAGAGGACTTTTACAGCCCCAGCATTTT
. | . | TRBJ1-2 | TRBV2 | CASRRIYGYTF | TGTGCCAGCAGGAGGATCTATGGCTACACCTTC
. | TRBD1 | TRBJ1-5 | TRBV28 | CASSVTGGVQPQHF | TGTGCCAGCAGTGTTACAGGGGGCGTTCAGCCCCAGCATTTT
. | TRBD2 | TRBJ2-3 | TRBV2 | CASSGRSGGATDTQYF | TGTGCCAGCAGCGGCCGGAGCGGGGGAGCCACAGATACGCAGTATTTT
few | . | TRBJ2-3 | TRBV29-1 | CSATDTDTQYF | TGCAGCGCAACAGACACAGATACGCAGTATTTT
once | TRBD1 | TRBJ2-7 | TRBV5-3 | CARSGTGGLISGSYEQYF | TGTGCCAGAAGCGGGACAGGGGGCCTAATCTCAGGGTCCTACGAGCAGTACTTC
. | TRBD1 | TRBJ1-3 | TRBV5-5 | CASSSDRASGNTIYF | TGTGCCAGCAGCTCCGACAGGGCGTCTGGAAACACCATATATTTT
few | . | TRBJ1-1 | TRBV19 | CASSIPAGNTEAFF | TGTGCCAGTAGTATACCTGCAGGGAACACTGAAGCTTTCTTT
. | . | TRBJ2-5 | TRBV6-1 | CATWGSGTLPETQYF | TGTGCCACCTGGGGTAGCGGCACTCTTCCGGAGACCCAGTACTTC
. | . | TRBJ2-2 | TRBV10-3 | CAISSRTGNTGELFF | TGTGCCATCAGCTCGAGGACTGGGAACACCGGGGAGCTGTTTTTT
few | . | TRBJ2-7 | TRBV7-2 | CASSFQGNEQYF | TGTGCCAGCAGCTTTCAGGGTAACGAGCAGTACTTC
. | TRBD1 | TRBJ1-2 | TRBV6-6 | CASSYRGDRGHSGYTF | TGTGCCAGCAGTTATCGCGGGGACAGGGGGCATTCTGGCTACACCTTC
. | TRBD2 | TRBJ2-3 | TRBV6-5 | CASSYSSRGGTDTQYF | TGTGCCAGCAGTTACTCGAGTCGGGGGGGAACAGATACGCAGTATTTT
. | TRBD2 | TRBJ2-5 | TRBV7-9 | CASSPMGGVETQYF | TGTGCCAGCAGCCCTATGGGGGGGGTAGAGACCCAGTACTTC
. | TRBD1 | TRBJ1-6 | TRBV9 | CASSVTGGDSPLHF | TGTGCCAGCAGCGTGACAGGGGGCGATTCACCCCTCCACTTT
. | . | TRBJ1-1 | TRBV6-6 | CASSGAGGTEAFF | TGTGCCAGCAGTGGGGCCGGGGGCACTGAAGCTTTCTTT
. | TRBD1 | TRBJ1-4 | TRBV5-1 | CASSYSGTDNEKLFF | TGCGCCAGCAGCTATTCCGGGACAGATAATGAAAAACTGTTTTTT
. | . | TRBJ1-2 | TRBV12-3/TRBV12-4 | CASSKGQNYGYTF | TGTGCCAGCTCCAAGGGGCAGAACTATGGCTACACCTTC
once | TRBD2 | TRBJ2-3 | TRBV7-9 | CASSSSGSPTDTQYF | TGTGCCAGCAGCTCTAGCGGGAGCCCCACAGATACGCAGTATTTT
. | . | TRBJ1-2 | TRBV30 | CAWSPGGNGYTF | TGTGCCTGGAGTCCCGGGGGGAATGGCTACACCTTC
once | TRBD1 | TRBJ1-2 | TRBV3-1/TRBV3-2 | CATRSSDRGLYYGYTF | TGTGCCACCAGATCCTCGGACAGGGGGCTCTACTATGGCTACACCTTC
. | . | TRBJ2-3 | TRBV7-8 | CASSLVQASTDTQYF | TGTGCCAGCAGCTTAGTACAGGCCAGCACAGATACGCAGTATTTT
few | TRBD1 | TRBJ1-2 | TRBV29-1 | CSVETGGGYGYTF | TGCAGCGTTGAAACAGGGGGTGGATATGGCTACACCTTC
. | TRBD1 | TRBJ2-5 | TRBV14 | CASSQDLSRGRKETQYF | TGTGCCAGCAGCCAAGATCTAAGCAGGGGGCGCAAAGAGACCCAGTACTTC
. | . | TRBJ1-6 | TRBV27 | CASSPATGGSPLHF | TGTGCCAGCAGTCCCGCGACCGGGGGTTCACCCCTCCACTTT
. | TRBD1 | TRBJ2-1 | TRBV7-2 | CASRRRDRAYNEQFF | TGTGCCAGCAGACGGCGGGACAGGGCCTACAATGAGCAGTTCTTC
. | . | TRBJ2-7 | TRBV7-9 | CASSQSGLGSDEQYF | TGTGCCAGCAGCCAAAGCGGACTCGGGTCTGACGAGCAGTACTTC
few | . | TRBJ1-1 | TRBV4-1 | CASSQDLLGVENTEAFF | TGCGCCAGCAGCCAAGATCTCCTAGGGGTGGAGAACACTGAAGCTTTCTTT
. | . | TRBJ2-5 | TRBV5-4 | CASSFTVEETQYF | TGTGCCAGCAGCTTTACGGTGGAAGAGACCCAGTACTTC
. | TRBD2 | TRBJ2-2 | TRBV28 | CASRLTSGRVTGELFF | TGTGCCAGCAGACTAACTAGCGGGAGGGTCACCGGGGAGCTGTTTTTT
. | TRBD1 | TRBJ1-2 | TRBV6-2/TRBV6-3 | CASSYGQGTGYTF | TGTGCCAGCAGTTACGGACAGGGAACTGGCTACACCTTC
. | . | TRBJ2-1 | TRBV5-1 | CASSLSSYNEQFF | TGCGCCAGCAGCTTATCGTCCTACAATGAGCAGTTCTTC
. | . | TRBJ1-1 | TRBV6-5 | CASSYVGGIYTEAFF | TGTGCCAGCAGTTACGTAGGAGGGATATACACTGAAGCTTTCTTT
. | TRBD1 | TRBJ1-5 | TRBV7-8 | CASSPSQTGALGNQPQHF | TGTGCCAGCAGCCCCTCCCAGACAGGGGCTCTTGGCAATCAGCCCCAGCATTTT
. | TRBD2 | TRBJ2-2 | TRBV12-5 | CASGRLAGEMNTGELFF | TGTGCTAGTGGGAGACTAGCGGGGGAGATGAACACCGGGGAGCTGTTTTTT
. | TRBD1 | TRBJ1-6 | TRBV3-1/TRBV3-2 | CASSPVTGGSPLHF | TGTGCCAGCAGCCCAGTCACAGGGGGTTCACCCCTCCACTTT